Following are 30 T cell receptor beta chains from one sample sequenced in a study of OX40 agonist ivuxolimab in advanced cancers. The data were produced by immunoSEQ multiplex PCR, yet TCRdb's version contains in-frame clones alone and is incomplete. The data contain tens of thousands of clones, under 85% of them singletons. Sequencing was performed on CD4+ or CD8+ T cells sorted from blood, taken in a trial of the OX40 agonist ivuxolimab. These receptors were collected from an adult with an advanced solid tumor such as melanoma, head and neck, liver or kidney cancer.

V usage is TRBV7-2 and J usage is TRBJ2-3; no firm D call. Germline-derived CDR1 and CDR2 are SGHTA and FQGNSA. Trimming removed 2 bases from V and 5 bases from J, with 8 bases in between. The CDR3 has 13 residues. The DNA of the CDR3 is TGTGCCAGCAGCTTATCTGTGGGAGATACGCAGTATTTT. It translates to CASSLSVGDTQYF.

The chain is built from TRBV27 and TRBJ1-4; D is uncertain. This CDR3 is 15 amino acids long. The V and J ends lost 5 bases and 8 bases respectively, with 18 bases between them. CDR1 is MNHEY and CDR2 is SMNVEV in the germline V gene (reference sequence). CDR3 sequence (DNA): TGTGCCAGCAGTCCATCGGCCGCGGCTAGGGAAAAACTGTTTTTT. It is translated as CASSPSAAAREKLFF.

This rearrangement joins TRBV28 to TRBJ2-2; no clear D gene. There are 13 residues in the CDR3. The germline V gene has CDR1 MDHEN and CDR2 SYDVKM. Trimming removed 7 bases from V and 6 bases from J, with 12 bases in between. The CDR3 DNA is TGTGCCAGCACCCCGGTTTGGGCCGGGGAGCTGTTTTTT. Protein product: CASTPVWAGELFF.

The DNA of the CDR3 is TGTGCCAGCAGCGTAGGGCAGGCGGGCATCTACGAGCAGTACTTC. This encodes CASSVGQAGIYEQYF. The chain couples TRBV9 to TRBJ2-7, with D possibly TRBD2 on 5 matching bases. The CDR3 covers 15 residues. Germline assignment: CDR1 SGDLS and CDR2 YYNGEE. The V gene lost 0 bases and the J gene lost 3 bases, with 13 bases spanning the gap.

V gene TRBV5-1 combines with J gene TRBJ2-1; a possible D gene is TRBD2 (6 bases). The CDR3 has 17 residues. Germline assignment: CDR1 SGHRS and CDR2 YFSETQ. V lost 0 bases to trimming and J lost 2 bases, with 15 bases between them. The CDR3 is CASSLGSLRDAYNEQFF. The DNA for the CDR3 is TGCGCCAGCAGCTTGGGTTCCTTGCGGGATGCCTACAATGAGCAGTTCTTC.

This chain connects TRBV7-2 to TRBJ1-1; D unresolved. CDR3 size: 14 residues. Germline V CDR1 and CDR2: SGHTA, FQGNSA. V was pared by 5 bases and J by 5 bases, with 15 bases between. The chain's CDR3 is CASSLNSGLTEAFF. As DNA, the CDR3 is TGTGCCAGCAGCCTTAATTCGGGGTTGACTGAAGCTTTCTTT.

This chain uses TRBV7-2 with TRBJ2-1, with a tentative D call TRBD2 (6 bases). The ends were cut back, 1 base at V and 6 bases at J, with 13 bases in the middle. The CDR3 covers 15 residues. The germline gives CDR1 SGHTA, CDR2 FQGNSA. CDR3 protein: CASSLGPDSGNEQFF. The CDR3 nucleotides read TGTGCCAGCAGCTTAGGGCCGGATAGCGGCAATGAGCAGTTCTTC.

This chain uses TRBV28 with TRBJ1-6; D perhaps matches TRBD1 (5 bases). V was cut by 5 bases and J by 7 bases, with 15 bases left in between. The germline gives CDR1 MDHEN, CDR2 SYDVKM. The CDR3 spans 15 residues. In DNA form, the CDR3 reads TGTGCCAGCAGTCGGGCCAGTTGGGGGAATTCACCCCTCCACTTT. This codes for CASSRASWGNSPLHF.

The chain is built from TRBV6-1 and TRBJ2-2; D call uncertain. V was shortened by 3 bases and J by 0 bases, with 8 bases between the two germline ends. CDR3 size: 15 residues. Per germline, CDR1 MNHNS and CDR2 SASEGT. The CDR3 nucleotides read TGTGCCAGCAGTGAGTCACCCCCGAACACCGGGGAGCTGTTTTTT. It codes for CASSESPPNTGELFF.

CDR3 amino acids: CASSQQGGSYNEQFF. The CDR3 nucleotides are TGTGCCAGCAGCCAACAGGGGGGGTCCTACAATGAGCAGTTCTTC. This chain connects TRBV7-6 to TRBJ2-1; D possibly corresponds to TRBD1 (8 bases). V shed 5 bases and J shed 1 base, with 12 bases lying between them. Germline CDR1 and CDR2: SGHVS and FNYEAQ. The CDR3 has 15 amino acids.

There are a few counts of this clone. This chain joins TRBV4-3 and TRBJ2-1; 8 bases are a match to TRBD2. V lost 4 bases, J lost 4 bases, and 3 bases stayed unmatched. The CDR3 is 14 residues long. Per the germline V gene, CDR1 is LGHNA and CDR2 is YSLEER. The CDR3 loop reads CASSRGLAYNEQFF. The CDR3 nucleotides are TGCGCCAGCAGCCGTGGACTAGCATACAATGAGCAGTTCTTC.

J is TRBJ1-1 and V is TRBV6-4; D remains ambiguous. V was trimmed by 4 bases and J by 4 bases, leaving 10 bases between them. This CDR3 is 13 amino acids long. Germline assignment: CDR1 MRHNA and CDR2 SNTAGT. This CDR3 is CASSVAESTEAFF. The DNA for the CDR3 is TGTGCCAGCAGTGTGGCGGAGAGCACTGAAGCTTTCTTT.

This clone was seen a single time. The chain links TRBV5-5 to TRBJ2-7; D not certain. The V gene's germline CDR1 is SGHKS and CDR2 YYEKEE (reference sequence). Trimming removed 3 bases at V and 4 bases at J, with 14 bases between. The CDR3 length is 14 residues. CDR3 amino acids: CASSSTRSPYEQYF. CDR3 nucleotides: TGTGCCAGCAGCTCCACCCGGTCCCCGTACGAGCAGTACTTC.

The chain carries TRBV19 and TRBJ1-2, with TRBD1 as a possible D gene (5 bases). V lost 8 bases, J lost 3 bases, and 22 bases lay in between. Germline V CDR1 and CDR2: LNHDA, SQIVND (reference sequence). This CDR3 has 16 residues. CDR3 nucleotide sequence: TGTGCCAGTTATAGTATACGTCTTGGCAGGGACTATGGCTACACCTTC. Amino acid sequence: CASYSIRLGRDYGYTF.

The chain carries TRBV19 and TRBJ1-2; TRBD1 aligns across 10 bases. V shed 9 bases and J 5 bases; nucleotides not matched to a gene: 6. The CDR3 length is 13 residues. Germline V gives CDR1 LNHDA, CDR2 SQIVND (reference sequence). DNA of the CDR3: TGTGCCAGCCGGGACAGGGGAGGGTATGGCTACACCTTC. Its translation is CASRDRGGYGYTF.

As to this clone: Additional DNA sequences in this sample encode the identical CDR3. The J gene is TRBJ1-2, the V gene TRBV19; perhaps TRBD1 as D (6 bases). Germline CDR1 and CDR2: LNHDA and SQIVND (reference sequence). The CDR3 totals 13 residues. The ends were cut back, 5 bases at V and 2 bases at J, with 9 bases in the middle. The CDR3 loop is CASSPTGNYGYTF. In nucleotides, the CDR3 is TGTGCCAGTAGTCCAACAGGGAACTATGGCTACACCTTC.

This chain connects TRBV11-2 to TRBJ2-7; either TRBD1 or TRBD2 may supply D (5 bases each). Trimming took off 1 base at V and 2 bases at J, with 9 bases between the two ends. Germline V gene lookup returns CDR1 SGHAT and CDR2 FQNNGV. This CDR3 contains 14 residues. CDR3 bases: TGTGCCAGCAGCTTAGGTGGGGACGCCTACGAGCAGTACTTC. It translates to CASSLGGDAYEQYF.

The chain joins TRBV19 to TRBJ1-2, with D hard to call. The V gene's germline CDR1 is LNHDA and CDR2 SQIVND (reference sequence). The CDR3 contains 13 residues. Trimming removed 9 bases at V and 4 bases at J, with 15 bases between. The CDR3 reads CASHKDLSYGYTF. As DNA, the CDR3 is TGTGCCAGCCACAAGGACCTTAGCTATGGCTACACCTTC.

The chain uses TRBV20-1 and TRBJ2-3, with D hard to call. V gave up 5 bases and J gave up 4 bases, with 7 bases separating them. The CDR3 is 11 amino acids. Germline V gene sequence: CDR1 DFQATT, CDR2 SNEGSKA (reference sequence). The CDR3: CSAVSADTQYF. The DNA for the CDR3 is TGCAGTGCTGTGAGCGCAGATACGCAGTATTTT.

The CDR3 loop reads CAWGDIQETQYF. CDR3 nucleotide sequence: TGTGCCTGGGGGGACATCCAAGAGACCCAGTACTTC. The V gene is TRBV30, the J gene TRBJ2-5; TRBD1 is a possible D gene (6 bases). The germline V and J ends were trimmed by 5 bases and 1 base, with 8 bases remaining between them. This CDR3 comprises 12 residues. Germline V gene sequence: CDR1 GTSNPN, CDR2 SVGIG (reference sequence).

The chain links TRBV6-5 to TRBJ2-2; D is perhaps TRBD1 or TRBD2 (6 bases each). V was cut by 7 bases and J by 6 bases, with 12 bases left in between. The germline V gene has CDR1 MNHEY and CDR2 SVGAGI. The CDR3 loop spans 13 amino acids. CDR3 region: CASTKRGAGELFF. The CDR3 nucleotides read TGTGCCAGCACCAAGAGGGGGGCCGGGGAGCTGTTTTTT.

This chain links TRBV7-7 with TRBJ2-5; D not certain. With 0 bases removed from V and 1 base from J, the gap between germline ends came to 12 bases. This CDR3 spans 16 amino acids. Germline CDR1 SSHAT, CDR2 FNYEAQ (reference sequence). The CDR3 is CASSLAYRSGQETQYF. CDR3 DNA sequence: TGTGCCAGCAGCTTAGCCTACCGGAGTGGCCAAGAGACCCAGTACTTC.

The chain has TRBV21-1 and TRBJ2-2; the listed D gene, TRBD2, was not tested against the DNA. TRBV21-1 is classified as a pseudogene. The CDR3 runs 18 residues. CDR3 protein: CASSKGPVSGGLGGELFF. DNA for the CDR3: TGTGCCAGCAGCAAAGGGCCCGTGAGCGGGGGCTTGGGCGGGGAGCTGTTTTTT.

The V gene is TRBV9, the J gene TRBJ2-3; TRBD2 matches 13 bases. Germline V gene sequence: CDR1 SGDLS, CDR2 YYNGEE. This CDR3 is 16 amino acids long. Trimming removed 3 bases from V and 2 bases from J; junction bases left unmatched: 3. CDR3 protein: CASSGGLAGITDTQYF. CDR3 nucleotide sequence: TGTGCCAGCAGCGGGGGACTAGCGGGGATCACAGATACGCAGTATTTT.

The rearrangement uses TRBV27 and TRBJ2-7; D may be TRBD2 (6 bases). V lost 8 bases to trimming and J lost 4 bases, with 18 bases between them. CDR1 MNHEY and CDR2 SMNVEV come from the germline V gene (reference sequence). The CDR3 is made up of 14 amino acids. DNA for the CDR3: TGTGCCAGCCTAGACGACGGGGGACGGTACGAGCAGTACGTC. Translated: CASLDDGGRYEQYV.

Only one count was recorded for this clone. CDR3 DNA sequence: TGCGCCAGCAGCCAAGTTGGTGCAACTAATGAAAAACTGTTTTTT. It encodes CASSQVGATNEKLFF. This sequence joins TRBV4-1 and TRBJ1-4; the D is unclear. This CDR3 has 15 amino acids. V dropped 1 base and J dropped 0 bases, with 6 bases sitting between them. The germline CDR1 and CDR2 sequences are MGHRA and YSYEKL.

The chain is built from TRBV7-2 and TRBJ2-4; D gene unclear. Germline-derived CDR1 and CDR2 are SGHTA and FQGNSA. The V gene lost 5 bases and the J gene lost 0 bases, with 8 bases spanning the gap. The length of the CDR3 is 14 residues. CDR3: CASSPNIAKNIQYF. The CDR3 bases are TGTGCCAGCAGCCCAAACATAGCCAAAAACATTCAGTACTTC.

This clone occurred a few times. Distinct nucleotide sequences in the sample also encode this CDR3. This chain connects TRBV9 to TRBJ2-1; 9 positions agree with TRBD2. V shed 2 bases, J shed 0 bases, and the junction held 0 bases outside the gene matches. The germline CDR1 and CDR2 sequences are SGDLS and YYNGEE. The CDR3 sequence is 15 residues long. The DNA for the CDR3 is TGTGCCAGCAGCGTTAGCGGGAGCTCCTACAATGAGCAGTTCTTC. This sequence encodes CASSVSGSSYNEQFF. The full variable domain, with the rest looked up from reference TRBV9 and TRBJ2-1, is DSGVTQTPKHLITATGQRVTLRCSPRSGDLSVYWYQQSLDQGLQFLIQYYNGEERAKGNILERFSAQQFPDLHSELNLSSLELGDSALYFCASSVSGSSYNEQFFGPGTRLTVL.

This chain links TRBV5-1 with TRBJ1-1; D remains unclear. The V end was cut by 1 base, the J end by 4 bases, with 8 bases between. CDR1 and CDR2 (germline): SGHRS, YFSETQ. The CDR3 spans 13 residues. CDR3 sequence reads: CASSLLLVTEAFF. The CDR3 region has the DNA TGCGCCAGCAGCTTGCTGCTGGTCACTGAAGCTTTCTTT.

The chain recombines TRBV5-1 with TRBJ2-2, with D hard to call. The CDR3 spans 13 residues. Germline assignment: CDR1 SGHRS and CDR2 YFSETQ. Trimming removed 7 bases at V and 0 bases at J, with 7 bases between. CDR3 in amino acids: CASGTSNTGELFF. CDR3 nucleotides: TGCGCCAGCGGCACATCGAACACCGGGGAGCTGTTTTTT.